Following are 22 T cell receptor beta chains from one sample sequenced in a study of blood T cells in healthy people across ages. A second PCR of about 7 to 12 cycles used a sample-barcoded 5' primer and a J-beta primer mix. TCRdb passed the 5' RACE reads through MiXCR, listing each CDR3 protein once. Among hundreds of thousands of distinct CDR3 sequences listed, more than 50% were seen once. Sequenced: blood. The receptors derive from a man aged 40-49 years in good health.

This clonotype was detected a few times. The chain employs TRBV28 and TRBJ2-7; a possible D gene is TRBD1 (5 bases). Trimming took off 1 base at V and 4 bases at J, with 20 bases between the two ends. The CDR3 totals 17 residues. Germline assignment: CDR1 MDHEN and CDR2 SYDVKM. CDR3 region: CASSLSSGLVDGYEQYF. The CDR3 DNA is TGTGCCAGCAGTTTATCATCAGGGTTGGTTGATGGATACGAGCAGTACTTC.

This clonotype showed up just a few times. The chain has TRBV27 and TRBJ2-3, with no clear D. CDR1 is MNHEY and CDR2 is SMNVEV in the germline V gene (reference sequence). V was clipped by 7 bases and J by 2 bases, with 10 bases between them. This CDR3 is 13 amino acids long. The CDR3, as DNA: TGTGCCAGCATAGGTCTGATCACAGATACGCAGTATTTT. Protein sequence: CASIGLITDTQYF.

The rearrangement uses TRBV11-3 and TRBJ1-6; no firm D call. Germline V lookup: CDR1 SGHNT, CDR2 YENEEA. V dropped 6 bases and J dropped 12 bases, with 21 bases sitting between them. The CDR3 covers 15 residues. CDR3 sequence reads: CASSPASSIIQPLHF. CDR3 nucleotide sequence: TGTGCCAGCAGTCCCGCGAGCTCAATAATTCAACCCCTCCACTTT.

This clonotype was picked up a small number of times. V is TRBV20-1 and J is TRBJ1-6, with 8 bases matching TRBD1. Germline V gene data show CDR1 as DFQATT and CDR2 as SNEGSKA (reference sequence). The CDR3 extends over 17 amino acids. The V and J ends lost 5 bases and 3 bases, in that order; junction bases with no gene match: 12. The CDR3 loop reads CSAPTGEGRYYNSPLHF. CDR3 bases: TGCAGTGCTCCGACAGGGGAAGGGCGCTACTATAATTCACCCCTCCACTTT.

The chain is built from TRBV7-2 and TRBJ1-1, with D perhaps matching TRBD1 (5 bases). The V gene lost 6 bases and the J gene lost 7 bases, with 27 bases spanning the gap. CDR1 SGHTA and CDR2 FQGNSA come from the germline V gene. This CDR3 region has 17 residues. This CDR3 reads CASRSAGQAQRTNEAFF. The CDR3 bases are TGTGCCAGCAGATCCGCGGGGCAGGCACAACGAACCAATGAAGCTTTCTTT. Full variable domain (rest looked up from reference TRBV7-2 and TRBJ1-1): GAGVSQSPSNKVTEKGKDVELRCDPISGHTALYWYRQSLGQGLEFLIYFQGNSAPDKSGLPSDRFSAERTGGSVSTLTIQRTQQEDSAVYLCASRSAGQAQRTNEAFFGQGTRLTVV.

The CDR3 DNA sequence: TGCAGTGCCCAGAGTGCGGGGTACACAGATACGCAGTATTTT. Translating gives CSAQSAGYTDTQYF. The rearrangement links TRBV20-1 to TRBJ2-3; tentative D call: TRBD2 (6 bases). CDR3 length equals 14 residues. V gave up 6 bases and J gave up 2 bases, with 15 bases separating them. From germline, CDR1 is DFQATT and CDR2 SNEGSKA (reference sequence).

This clonotype appeared a few times. The rearrangement links TRBV5-1 to TRBJ2-5; tentative D call: TRBD1 (6 bases). The ends were cut back, 6 bases at V and 3 bases at J, with 15 bases in the middle. There are 14 residues in the CDR3. CDR1 is SGHRS, CDR2 YFSETQ, per germline. The CDR3 here is CASNLDSGEETQYF. The CDR3 nucleotides are TGCGCCAGCAACCTGGACAGCGGTGAAGAGACCCAGTACTTC.

The chain carries TRBV4-3 and TRBJ1-1; unclear D gene. CDR1 is LGHNA, CDR2 YSLEER, per germline. The CDR3 loop spans 15 amino acids. Between the trimmed V and J ends, which lost 2 bases and 8 bases, there was a span of 18 bases. CDR3 in DNA: TGCGCCAGCAGCCAATATGCGGGAAGTAGGGAAGAAGCTTTCTTT. Protein product: CASSQYAGSREEAFF.

The chain has TRBV11-3 and TRBJ1-4, with D tentatively TRBD1 (6 bases). The ends were cut back, 0 bases at V and 13 bases at J, with 12 bases in the middle. Germline V gene data show CDR1 as SGHNT and CDR2 as YENEEA. The CDR3 runs to 13 residues. The CDR3 sequence: CASSLEEGGALFF. CDR3 nucleotide sequence: TGTGCCAGCAGCTTAGAGGAAGGGGGAGCACTGTTTTTT.

The J gene is TRBJ1-1, the V gene TRBV27; D possibly corresponds to TRBD1 (5 bases). V shed 8 bases and J shed 0 bases, with 10 bases lying between them. Per the germline V gene, CDR1 is MNHEY and CDR2 is SMNVEV (reference sequence). This CDR3 has 13 amino acids. CDR3 protein: CASLGGMNTEAFF. As DNA, the CDR3 is TGTGCCAGCTTGGGGGGGATGAACACTGAAGCTTTCTTT.

The CDR3 loop reads CSVGQGGTAETQYF. The CDR3 coding sequence is TGCAGCGTTGGACAGGGGGGGACCGCAGAGACCCAGTACTTC. The chain employs TRBV29-1 and TRBJ2-5, with 9 bases aligning to TRBD1. With 4 bases clipped from V and 4 bases from J, the junction kept 7 bases outside the gene matches. The CDR3 is 14 amino acids. Germline V CDR1 and CDR2: SQVTM, ANQGSEA.

This clonotype was seen a handful of times. This rearrangement joins TRBV18 to TRBJ1-6; D not resolved. Germline loops: CDR1 KGHSH, CDR2 LQKENI. Between the trimmed V and J ends, which lost 3 bases and 14 bases, there was a span of 14 bases. There are 13 residues in the CDR3. The CDR3: CASSPLLREALHF. CDR3 DNA: TGTGCCAGCTCACCCCTTCTAAGGGAGGCCCTCCACTTT.

J is TRBJ2-5 and V is TRBV4-1, with D maybe TRBD1 (5 bases). CDR3 length equals 15 residues. V lost 1 base to trimming and J lost 3 bases, with 12 bases between them. Per germline, CDR1 MGHRA and CDR2 YSYEKL. Written as DNA, the CDR3 is TGCGCCAGCAGCCAAGTAGGGGTGGTGAAAGAGACCCAGTACTTC. Its protein product is CASSQVGVVKETQYF.

This chain connects TRBV11-3 to TRBJ2-1; 13 bases are a match to TRBD2. Germline CDR1 and CDR2: SGHNT and YENEEA. V gave up 5 bases and J gave up 10 bases; unmatched junction bases: 8. This CDR3 contains 15 residues. CDR3 region: CASSRGTSGGDEQFF. The CDR3, as DNA: TGTGCCAGCAGCCGCGGAACTAGCGGGGGGGACGAGCAGTTCTTC.

The chain recombines TRBV28 with TRBJ1-2; D gene unclear. The germline V gene has CDR1 MDHEN and CDR2 SYDVKM. Deletions cut 5 bases from V and 7 bases from J, with 11 bases between. The CDR3 has 12 residues. CDR3 in amino acids: CASSLSGFGYTF. DNA of the CDR3: TGTGCCAGCAGTCTATCCGGTTTTGGCTACACCTTC.

The V gene is TRBV7-2, the J gene TRBJ1-5; D not resolved. V dropped 7 bases and J dropped 2 bases, with 9 bases sitting between them. CDR3 size: 13 residues. Germline V gene lookup returns CDR1 SGHTA and CDR2 FQGNSA. CDR3 loop: CASTREGNQPQHF. The CDR3 bases are TGTGCCAGCACAAGGGAGGGCAATCAGCCCCAGCATTTT.

The V gene is TRBV27, the J gene TRBJ1-5, with no clear D. The length of the CDR3 is 13 residues. Germline values: CDR1 MNHEY, CDR2 SMNVEV (reference sequence). Trimming left V 5 bases short and J 3 bases short, with 8 bases between. CDR3 sequence reads: CASSAGNNQPQHF. In DNA form, the CDR3 reads TGTGCCAGCAGTGCCGGTAACAATCAGCCCCAGCATTTT.

The gene calls are TRBV5-8 and TRBJ2-5; D perhaps matches TRBD2 (7 bases). CDR3 size: 14 residues. V was shortened by 7 bases and J by 5 bases, with 18 bases between the two germline ends. Germline-derived CDR1 and CDR2 are SGHTS and YDEGEE. CDR3: CASSGGRGKETQYF. In DNA form, the CDR3 reads TGTGCCAGCTCGGGGGGCCGGGGCAAGGAGACCCAGTACTTC.

This chain links TRBV7-2 with TRBJ2-1; 12 nucleotides line up with TRBD1. The germline V gene encodes CDR1 SGHTA and CDR2 FQGNSA. The trim removed 5 bases at V and 8 bases at J, leaving 16 bases unmatched. The CDR3 has 18 residues. The CDR3 DNA reads as TGTGCCAGCAGCCCATACTCTCCCGGGACAGGGGGCTCGGATGAGCAGTTCTTC. The encoded protein is CASSPYSPGTGGSDEQFF.

The chain recombines TRBV14 with TRBJ2-5, with a weak D call TRBD1 (5 bases). Germline lookup yields CDR1 SGHDN and CDR2 FVKESK. The CDR3 consists of 16 residues. The ends were cut back, 4 bases at V and 5 bases at J, with 20 bases in the middle. CDR3 nucleotides: TGTGCCAGCAGCCCGATTACGTCCAGGGTTGGGGAGACCCAGTACTTC. Its translation: CASSPITSRVGETQYF.

This sequence joins TRBV27 and TRBJ1-1; D is uncertain. V lost 3 bases, J lost 4 bases, and 12 bases lay in between. This CDR3 has 14 amino acids. Looked up from germline, CDR1 is MNHEY and CDR2 is SMNVEV (reference sequence). The CDR3 protein is CASSLSVVGTEAFF. CDR3 in DNA: TGTGCCAGCAGTTTGAGCGTTGTTGGCACTGAAGCTTTCTTT.

In its sample, this clonotype was seen a few times. The chain combines TRBV4-2 with TRBJ2-1; D call uncertain. CDR1 LGHNA and CDR2 YNFKEQ come from the germline V gene. The CDR3 runs to 12 residues. V shed 5 bases and J shed 5 bases, with 7 bases lying between them. CDR3 loop: CASSSTDNEQFF. CDR3 DNA: TGTGCCAGCAGCAGTACTGACAATGAGCAGTTCTTC.